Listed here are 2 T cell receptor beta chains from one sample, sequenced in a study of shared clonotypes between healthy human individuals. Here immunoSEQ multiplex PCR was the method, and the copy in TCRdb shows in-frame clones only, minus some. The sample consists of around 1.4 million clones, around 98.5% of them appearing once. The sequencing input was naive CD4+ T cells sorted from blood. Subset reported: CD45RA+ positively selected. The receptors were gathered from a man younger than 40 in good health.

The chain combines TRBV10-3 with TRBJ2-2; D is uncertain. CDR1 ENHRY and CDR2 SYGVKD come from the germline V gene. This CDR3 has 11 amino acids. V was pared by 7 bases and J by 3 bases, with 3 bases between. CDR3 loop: CAIKDTGELFF. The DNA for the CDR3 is TGTGCCATCAAGGACACCGGGGAGCTGTTTTTT.

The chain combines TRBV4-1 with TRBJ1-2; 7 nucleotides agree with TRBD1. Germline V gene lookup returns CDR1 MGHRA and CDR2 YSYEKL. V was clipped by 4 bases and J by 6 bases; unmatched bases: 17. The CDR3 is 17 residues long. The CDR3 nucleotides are TGCGCCAGCAGCCCCCAGGGGGTAGGCTTCCGCACACATGGCTACACCTTC. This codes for CASSPQGVGFRTHGYTF.